The 20 T cell receptor beta chains below were found in one sample sequenced in a study of regulatory T cells in long-lasting Graves disease. Assembly of TCR beta libraries relied on iRepertoire HTBI primers together with Arm-PCR of CDR3 regions. TCRdb redid the calling of the multiplex PCR reads with MiXCR, one entry per CDR3 protein. The sample comprises 600,000 to 850,000 distinct CDR3 sequences, 25% to 35% of which are singletons, and roughly 41% rests with the top ten. Stated time point: persistent/refractory GD, antithyroid drugs over 5 years with positive TRAb. Isolated PBMC RNA provided the starting material for the TCR library. The sequences come from peripheral blood mononuclear cells (PBMCs), collected when the disease was refractory, from a patient treated with antithyroid drugs. Receptor source: a female donor with Graves disease.

The genes are TRBV28 and TRBJ2-7; D unresolved. This CDR3 contains 13 residues. Germline V gene data show CDR1 as MDHEN and CDR2 as SYDVKM. V was cut by 3 bases and J by 2 bases, with 8 bases left in between. The CDR3 DNA sequence: TGTGCCAGCAGTTTTACTGACACCTACGAGCAGTACTTC. Translated, it gives CASSFTDTYEQYF.

This clonotype turned up a few times. The chain has TRBV13 and TRBJ2-7, with D perhaps assigned TRBD1 or TRBD2 (5 bases each). The germline CDR1 and CDR2 sequences are PRHDT and FYEKMQ (reference sequence). The CDR3 loop spans 14 amino acids. The V and J ends lost 5 bases and 1 base respectively, with 12 bases between them. As DNA, the CDR3 is TGTGCCAGCAGCCAATGGGACCATTCCTACGAGCAGTACTTC. As protein: CASSQWDHSYEQYF.

The genes are TRBV19 and TRBJ1-5, with D possibly being TRBD1 (5 bases). V lost 8 bases to trimming and J lost 1 base, with 15 bases between them. Germline V CDR1 and CDR2: LNHDA, SQIVND (reference sequence). The length of the CDR3 is 15 residues. CDR3 residues: CASLRTSASNQPQHF. CDR3 DNA: TGTGCCAGTCTACGGACATCGGCGAGCAATCAGCCCCAGCATTTT.

This chain connects TRBV19 to TRBJ1-1; D ambiguous. V shed 1 base and J shed 8 bases, with 11 bases lying between them. This CDR3 has 13 residues. CDR1 is LNHDA and CDR2 is SQIVND in the germline V gene (reference sequence). Here the CDR3 reads CASSIGGEAEAFF. CDR3 nucleotide sequence: TGTGCCAGTAGTATAGGGGGAGAAGCAGAAGCTTTCTTT. Full variable domain (rest looked up from reference TRBV19 and TRBJ1-1): DGGITQSPKYLFRKEGQNVTLSCEQNLNHDAMYWYRQDPGQGLRLIYYSQIVNDFQKGDIAEGYSVSREKKESFPLTVTSAQKNPTAFYLCASSIGGEAEAFFGQGTRLTVV.

The V gene is TRBV7-2, the J gene TRBJ2-5; unclear D gene. V lost 4 bases to trimming and J lost 5 bases, with 8 bases between them. Germline CDR1 and CDR2: SGHTA and FQGNSA. This CDR3 is built from 12 residues. The CDR3 sequence: CASSSQVETQYF. The CDR3 coding sequence is TGTGCCAGCAGCTCCCAAGTTGAGACCCAGTACTTC. The complete variable domain, with remaining parts taken from reference TRBV7-2 and TRBJ2-5, reads GAGVSQSPSNKVTEKGKDVELRCDPISGHTALYWYRQSLGQGLEFLIYFQGNSAPDKSGLPSDRFSAERTGGSVSTLTIQRTQQEDSAVYLCASSSQVETQYFGPGTRLLVL.

This clonotype appeared many times. The gene calls are TRBV11-2 and TRBJ1-2; D is unresolved. Germline CDR1 is SGHAT and CDR2 is FQNNGV. The CDR3 runs to 11 residues. The V end lost 1 base, the J end lost 7 bases, and 4 bases lay between the germline ends. For the CDR3, the DNA is TGTGCCAGCAGCTTAGGTCGTGGCTACACCTTC. Protein product: CASSLGRGYTF. The full variable domain, completed using reference TRBV11-2 and TRBJ1-2, is EAGVAQSPRYKIIEKRQSVAFWCNPISGHATLYWYQQILGQGPKLLIQFQNNGVVDDSQLPKDRFSAERLKGVDSTLKIQPAKLEDSAVYLCASSLGRGYTFGSGTRLTVV.

This chain connects TRBV6-1 to TRBJ2-7; D gene unclear. CDR1 is MNHNS, CDR2 SASEGT, per germline. This CDR3 spans 12 amino acids. With 8 bases removed from V and 3 bases from J, the gap between germline ends came to 11 bases. CDR3 nucleotide sequence: TGTGCCAGCCGTCCCTCGGGCTACGAGCAGTACTTC. Its translation: CASRPSGYEQYF.

The rearrangement uses TRBV2 and TRBJ2-1; no firm D call. This CDR3 comprises 16 residues. Germline V gene data show CDR1 as SNHLY and CDR2 as FYNNEI. The germline V and J ends were trimmed by 8 bases and 2 bases, with 19 bases remaining between them. The DNA for the CDR3 is TGTGCCAGCGGCGGTATTGAGTTCCTGCCCTACAATGAGCAGTTCTTC. Translation: CASGGIEFLPYNEQFF.

This clonotype was counted many times. CDR3 in amino acids: CASSFFSGSGETQYF. In DNA, the CDR3 is TGTGCCAGCAGCTTCTTCAGCGGGAGTGGAGAGACCCAGTACTTC. The chain combines TRBV7-3 with TRBJ2-5, with 8 positions matching TRBD2. V trimming: 3 bases; J trimming: 4 bases; junction bases outside the gene matches: 7. The CDR3 runs to 15 residues. Per germline, CDR1 SGHTA and CDR2 FQGTGA.

The genes are TRBV5-1 and TRBJ2-2; 9 nucleotides align to TRBD1. The germline V gene has CDR1 SGHRS and CDR2 YFSETQ. Trimming took 6 bases from V and 0 from J; bases not matched to a gene: 0. CDR3 length: 14 residues. The CDR3, as DNA: TGCGCCAGCAACAGGGGGCCGAACACCGGGGAGCTGTTTTTT. This codes for CASNRGPNTGELFF.

This clonotype was observed a few times. The rearrangement uses TRBV29-1 and TRBJ2-7; 8 positions agree with TRBD1. Germline V gene data show CDR1 as SQVTM and CDR2 as ANQGSEA. The V segment lost 6 bases and the J segment 2 bases; nucleotides outside the gene matches: 6. The CDR3 spans 13 residues. CDR3 nucleotides: TGCAGCGTCCTGACAGGGGTGACCTACGAGCAGTACTTC. Its protein is CSVLTGVTYEQYF.

This clonotype was seen more than once but under ten times. The chain employs TRBV11-2 and TRBJ2-7; TRBD2 matches 11 bases. There are 15 residues in the CDR3. With 6 bases clipped from V and 4 bases from J, the junction kept 8 bases outside the gene matches. Germline-derived CDR1 and CDR2 are SGHAT and FQNNGV. CDR3 sequence reads: CASSLMTSGNYEQYF. Here the CDR3 DNA reads TGTGCCAGCAGTCTTATGACTAGCGGGAATTACGAGCAGTACTTC. Filled out from reference TRBV11-2 and TRBJ2-7, the complete variable domain reads EAGVAQSPRYKIIEKRQSVAFWCNPISGHATLYWYQQILGQGPKLLIQFQNNGVVDDSQLPKDRFSAERLKGVDSTLKIQPAKLEDSAVYLCASSLMTSGNYEQYFGPGTRLTVT.

The rearrangement links TRBV7-2 to TRBJ2-7, with D possibly called TRBD1 or TRBD2 (5 bases each). Looked up from germline, CDR1 is SGHTA and CDR2 is FQGNSA. With 5 bases removed from V and 3 bases from J, the gap between germline ends came to 14 bases. This CDR3 has 14 residues. CDR3 protein: CASSRRDVSYEQYF. The CDR3 DNA is TGTGCCAGCAGCCGCCGGGACGTGAGCTACGAGCAGTACTTC.

This chain connects TRBV29-1 to TRBJ1-2; D possibly corresponds to TRBD1 (6 bases). The V end lost 5 bases, the J end lost 6 bases, and 16 bases lay between the germline ends. Germline values: CDR1 SQVTM, CDR2 ANQGSEA. The CDR3 runs to 13 residues. The chain's CDR3 is CSVRGSPGDGYTF. CDR3 sequence (DNA): TGCAGCGTTAGAGGTTCCCCAGGGGATGGCTACACCTTC.

The chain is built from TRBV6-1 and TRBJ2-1, with 13 bases matching TRBD2. After removal of 11 bases from V and 6 bases from J, the junction contained 7 bases not matched to a gene. Germline CDR1 MNHNS, CDR2 SASEGT. The CDR3 is 14 amino acids. The CDR3 loop reads CAGRTSGSPNEQFF. The CDR3 coding sequence is TGTGCCGGACGGACTAGCGGGAGTCCCAATGAGCAGTTCTTC.

This clonotype was found a few times. The V and J genes are TRBV20-1 and TRBJ2-7; TRBD2 might be the D (6 bases). CDR3 length: 16 amino acids. V was trimmed by 1 base and J by 0 bases, leaving 16 bases between them. CDR1 and CDR2 from the germline V gene are DFQATT and SNEGSKA (reference sequence). This CDR3 is CSARGALSSASYEQYF. The CDR3 coding sequence is TGCAGTGCTAGAGGGGCCCTATCTAGCGCCTCCTACGAGCAGTACTTC.

The chain carries TRBV7-9 and TRBJ2-7, with 8 bases fitting TRBD2. CDR1 and CDR2 (germline): SEHNR, FQNEAQ (reference sequence). The CDR3 spans 14 residues. J was trimmed by 4 bases and V by 7 bases; bases with no gene match: 9. The CDR3 region has the DNA TGTGCCAGCAACTTCACTAGCGGAGGTTACGAGCAGTACTTC. It specifies CASNFTSGGYEQYF.

This clonotype was counted between two and nine times. The CDR3 sequence: CSARKAGLTSNQPQHF. The CDR3 DNA reads TGCAGTGCTAGGAAAGCCGGACTTACGAGCAATCAGCCCCAGCATTTT. The chain joins TRBV20-1 to TRBJ1-5; D gene unclear. V shed 3 bases and J shed 1 base, with 16 bases lying between them. Looked up from germline, CDR1 is DFQATT and CDR2 is SNEGSKA (reference sequence). This CDR3 is 16 amino acids long.

A few counts support this clonotype. The chain links TRBV9 to TRBJ2-7, with D perhaps given as TRBD1 or TRBD2 (5 bases each). The CDR3 runs 15 residues. Trimming pared 3 bases from V and 2 bases from J, leaving 15 bases between. Germline lookup yields CDR1 SGDLS and CDR2 YYNGEE. CDR3 coding DNA: TGTGCCAGCAGCGAGACCGGGGCGGTTACCTACGAGCAGTACTTC. Protein: CASSETGAVTYEQYF.

This clonotype appeared a few times. The chain links TRBV9 to TRBJ2-5, with D possibly matching TRBD1 (6 bases). Germline loops: CDR1 SGDLS, CDR2 YYNGEE. CDR3 length equals 15 residues. The ends were cut back, 4 bases at V and 0 bases at J, with 13 bases in the middle. CDR3 bases: TGTGCCAGCAGCCCGCAGGACAGTTACCAAGAGACCCAGTACTTC. This sequence encodes CASSPQDSYQETQYF.